This T cell receptor beta chain was sequenced during a study of vaccination and CD4 T cells after COVID-19. The wider study: Convalescent individuals numbered four females and six males, two being Hispanic. Control cultures were supplied with a CEFX pool, an HIV-1 Nef pool, or no peptide at all.

Cultured CD4+ T cell DNA was sequenced using the Oncomine TCR Beta short-read assay. TCRdb re-called the PCR reads with MiXCR, one entry per CDR3 protein. Among approximately 15,000 distinct CDR3 sequences listed, 40% to 65% were seen once. Treatment here: 10-day PBMC culture with coronavirus spike peptide pools or control peptides (ViraFEST assay). Positive tests by PCR, dated March to December 2020, predated US Alpha, Beta and Delta variants. Germline-derived CDR1 and CDR2 are SGHNT and YENEEA. Trimming removed 4 bases from V and 3 bases from J, with 19 bases in between. The CDR3 extends over 17 amino acids. This clonotype was seen once. Its antigen is unknown.

The chain joins TRBV11-3 to TRBJ2-1, with D possibly TRBD2 on 7 matching bases. This sequence originates from a human donor who had recovered from COVID-19. The sample in question was CD4+ T cells from blood, cultured in vitro, obtained before SARS-CoV-2 vaccination. CDR3 in amino acids: CASSSRGAGAHYNEQFF. CDR3 coding DNA: TGTGCCAGCAGCTCCCGTGGGGCGGGGGCCCACTACAATGAGCAGTTCTTC.